The 21 T cell receptor beta chains reported below all come from one sample, sequenced in a study of T and B cells in COVID-19 patients. TRB was amplified from around 250-500 ng of blood genomic DNA. BIOMED2 TRB-A/B primer pools were used in multiplex TRB PCR. TCRdb re-analysed the multiplex PCR reads in MiXCR, keeping a single row per CDR3 protein. The sample records around 25,000 distinct CDR3 sequences, around a third being singletons. Sequencing was done on a sample of blood. These receptors were collected from a human donor who had recovered from COVID-19.

This chain links TRBV7-9 with TRBJ2-1, with TRBD1 matching 9 bases. CDR1 and CDR2 from the germline V gene are SEHNR and FQNEAQ (reference sequence). The CDR3 length is 14 residues. The V gene end was trimmed by 5 bases and the J gene end by 7 bases; junction bases not matched to a gene: 6. CDR3 in DNA: TGTGCCAGCAGCCCCAGGGACAGGGATAATGAGCAGTTCTTC. Its protein product is CASSPRDRDNEQFF. Full variable domain (missing parts from reference TRBV7-9 and TRBJ2-1): DTGVSQNPRHKITKRGQNVTFRCDPISEHNRLYWYRQTLGQGPEFLTYFQNEAQLEKSRLLSDRFSAERPKGSFSTLEIQRTEQGDSAMYLCASSPRDRDNEQFFGPGTRLTVL.

This sequence joins TRBV27 and TRBJ2-7, with 9 bases that match TRBD2. Germline V gives CDR1 MNHEY, CDR2 SMNVEV (reference sequence). The V and J ends lost 6 bases and 3 bases, in that order; junction bases with no gene match: 9. The CDR3 totals 15 residues. The CDR3 DNA sequence: TGTGCCAGCAGCTTAGGGCTAGCGGGAAGCTACGAGCAGTACTTC. Translating it yields CASSLGLAGSYEQYF.

This clonotype was seen only a few times. The rearrangement joins TRBV5-4 to TRBJ2-3; 9 nucleotides match TRBD2. There are 16 residues in the CDR3. V gave up 3 bases and J gave up 6 bases; unmatched junction bases: 11. Germline-derived CDR1 and CDR2 are SGHNT and YYREEE (reference sequence). CDR3 in DNA: TGTGCCAGCAGCTCCCACCGGGCGGGGGGGGGCGATACGCAGTATTTT. Translating gives CASSSHRAGGGDTQYF.

This clonotype has a handful of counts. The chain combines TRBV28 with TRBJ2-1; 8 bases agree with TRBD2. Germline-derived CDR1 and CDR2 are MDHEN and SYDVKM. This CDR3 has 16 residues. Trimming took 8 bases from V and 5 from J; bases not matched to a gene: 14. CDR3 protein: CASPPTRPGGNNEQFF. Written as DNA, the CDR3 is TGTGCCAGCCCACCCACTCGACCGGGAGGGAACAATGAGCAGTTCTTC.

This clonotype was seen once. This may be a read error, as it is one base from a much larger clone. The CDR3 DNA follows: TGTGCCAGCAGACCTCTTGGGCAGGCCTACTCTGGGGCCAACGTCCTGACTTTC. It is translated as CASRPLGQAYSGANVLTF. The chain is built from TRBV27 and TRBJ2-6; D is unresolved. Per the germline V gene, CDR1 is MNHEY and CDR2 is SMNVEV (reference sequence). The CDR3 sequence is 18 residues long. Trimming took 6 bases from V and 0 from J, leaving 18 bases between them.

This clonotype has at least ten counts. The chain has TRBV30 and TRBJ2-3; D is perhaps TRBD2 (7 bases). The V gene's germline CDR1 is GTSNPN and CDR2 SVGIG (reference sequence). The CDR3 runs to 16 residues. The ends were cut back, 0 bases at V and 0 bases at J, with 13 bases in the middle. CDR3 bases: TGTGCCTGGAGTGTATGGGGGCGGGGGAGCACAGATACGCAGTATTTT. The encoded protein is CAWSVWGRGSTDTQYF.

By share of the sample, this clonotype is medium-sized. The rearrangement links TRBV19 to TRBJ2-7, with D unclear. V was clipped by 6 bases and J by 3 bases, with 3 bases between them. The CDR3 is 10 residues long. Germline V gene lookup returns CDR1 LNHDA and CDR2 SQIVND (reference sequence). Written as DNA, the CDR3 is TGTGCCAGTAGGCTCTACGAGCAGTACTTC. Its protein is CASRLYEQYF.

This clonotype was seen more than once but under ten times. This chain connects TRBV6-2 or TRBV6-3 to TRBJ2-1, with D perhaps matching TRBD1 (6 bases). The V gene's germline CDR1 is MNHEY and CDR2 SVGEGT. Trimming left V 6 bases short and J 7 bases short, with 13 bases between. This CDR3 is 13 amino acids long. CDR3 DNA: TGTGCCAGCAGGGCTGGGGGCGAAAATGAGCAGTTCTTC. Amino acids: CASRAGGENEQFF.

As for this clonotype: A read error is possible here, since a much larger clone lies one base away. The chain has TRBV19 and TRBJ2-1; D may match TRBD1 or TRBD2 (5 bases each). Germline loops: CDR1 LNHDA, CDR2 SQIVND (reference sequence). Trimming stripped 5 bases from V and 13 bases from J, with 21 bases between. The CDR3 is 14 amino acids. CDR3 in amino acids: CASSSPGSQETQFF. CDR3 DNA sequence: TGTGCCAGTAGTTCGCCAGGGAGCCAAGAGACCCAGTTCTTC. Using reference TRBV19 and TRBJ2-1 for the parts outside the CDR3, the full variable domain is DGGITQSPKYLFRKEGQNVTLSCEQNLNHDAMYWYRQDPGQGLRLIYYSQIVNDFQKGDIAEGYSVSREKKESFPLTVTSAQKNPTAFYLCASSSPGSQETQFFGPGTRLTVL.

This clonotype occurred many times. DNA for the CDR3: TGTGCCAGCAGTCCGACCGGACTAGCGGGAACGAGAACAGATACGCAGTATTTT. Translated: CASSPTGLAGTRTDTQYF. V usage is TRBV27 and J usage is TRBJ2-3, with 12 positions matching TRBD2. The length of the CDR3 is 18 residues. Germline CDR1 is MNHEY and CDR2 is SMNVEV (reference sequence). Trimming at V came to 5 bases and at J to 3 bases, leaving 12 bases not matched to a gene.

CDR3 bases: TGTGCCAGCTTGCAGTACGGGACACAGAACACCGGGGAGCTGTTTTTT. This sequence encodes CASLQYGTQNTGELFF. The V and J genes are TRBV12-3 or TRBV12-4 and TRBJ2-2, with D maybe TRBD1 (6 bases). There are 16 residues in the CDR3. The V and J ends lost 8 bases and 1 base respectively, with 17 bases between them.

This clonotype was counted only a few times. This chain links TRBV11-1 with TRBJ2-3; the D call may be TRBD1 or TRBD2 (6 bases each). The length of the CDR3 is 16 residues. V was trimmed by 4 bases and J by 7 bases, leaving 21 bases between them. Germline V CDR1 and CDR2: SGHAT, FQDESV (reference sequence). The CDR3 nucleotides are TGTGCCAGCAGCTCCTTGGGGTACCGGGGGCTAAATACGCAGTATTTT. It specifies CASSSLGYRGLNTQYF.

The rearrangement links TRBV7-2 to TRBJ2-5; 8 nucleotides agree with TRBD1. The ends lost 5 bases at V and 11 bases at J; junction bases unmatched: 22. CDR3 length: 17 amino acids. Germline-derived CDR1 and CDR2 are SGHTA and FQGNSA. CDR3 nucleotides: TGTGCCAGCAGCCCCCCCAGGGGGCTGAGCTCCTACAATGAGCAGTACTTC. This translates into CASSPPRGLSSYNEQYF.

The chain has TRBV7-2 and TRBJ2-3; either TRBD1 or TRBD2 may fit D (5 bases each). Germline V gene lookup returns CDR1 SGHTA and CDR2 FQGNSA. The CDR3 has 17 amino acids. V lost 0 bases and J 0 bases, leaving 13 bases between the germline ends. CDR3 residues: CASSLAGPTPSTDTQYF. As DNA, the CDR3 is TGTGCCAGCAGCTTAGCGGGACCTACCCCTAGCACAGATACGCAGTATTTT.

J is TRBJ2-7 and V is TRBV28; TRBD2 aligns across 8 bases. This CDR3 region has 15 residues. With V trimmed by 4 bases and J by 5 bases, 10 bases remained unmatched. Germline values: CDR1 MDHEN, CDR2 SYDVKM. The CDR3 reads CASSSGGSGTDEQYF. The CDR3 DNA reads as TGTGCCAGCAGTTCCGGAGGTAGCGGGACGGACGAGCAGTACTTC.

V gene TRBV7-9 combines with J gene TRBJ2-3; D is undetermined. V was shortened by 10 bases and J by 2 bases, with 1 base between the two germline ends. This CDR3 has 9 residues. Germline V CDR1 and CDR2: SEHNR, FQNEAQ (reference sequence). CDR3: CATTDTQYF. The CDR3 bases are TGTGCCACCACAGATACGCAGTATTTT.

The rearrangement uses TRBV20-1 and TRBJ2-7, with 8 bases fitting TRBD1. CDR1 DFQATT and CDR2 SNEGSKA come from the germline V gene (reference sequence). This CDR3 is 14 amino acids long. Unmatched junction bases numbered 8, after V lost 2 bases and J lost 5 bases. The chain's CDR3 is CSARIKDRVHEQYF. The CDR3, as DNA: TGCAGTGCTAGAATAAAGGACAGGGTCCACGAGCAGTACTTC.

This clonotype was detected only a few times. The chain couples TRBV6-1 to TRBJ1-5, with TRBD1 identical over 7 bases. CDR1 and CDR2 from the germline V gene are MNHNS and SASEGT. This CDR3 is built from 13 residues. V dropped 7 bases and J dropped 5; count of bases not matched to a gene: 5. CDR3 amino acids: CASTDRVHQPQHF. CDR3 coding DNA: TGTGCCAGCACTGACAGGGTCCATCAGCCCCAGCATTTT.

This clonotype has ten or more counts. The genes are TRBV19 and TRBJ2-7, with TRBD1 matching 12 bases. Germline trimming cut 6 bases from V and 4 bases from J; bases unmatched to any gene: 7. The CDR3 is made up of 15 amino acids. Germline CDR1 LNHDA, CDR2 SQIVND (reference sequence). The CDR3: CASSLPGQGAYEQYF. In DNA form, the CDR3 reads TGTGCCAGTAGCCTACCGGGACAGGGGGCGTACGAGCAGTACTTC.

This clonotype is medium-sized in the sample. This chain links TRBV29-1 with TRBJ2-7; TRBD1 aligns across 9 bases. In germline, CDR1 is SQVTM, CDR2 ANQGSEA. The CDR3 consists of 13 residues. Trimming took 6 bases from V and 5 from J; bases not matched to a gene: 8. CDR3 DNA: TGCAGCGTCGGGACAGGGACACCCCACGAGCAGTACTTC. Protein product: CSVGTGTPHEQYF.

In its sample, this clonotype was seen a few times. The genes are TRBV18 and TRBJ1-3; tentatively, D is TRBD1 (5 bases). Trimming took off 3 bases at V and 5 bases at J, with 11 bases between the two ends. The CDR3 has 14 amino acids. Per germline, CDR1 KGHSH and CDR2 LQKENI. The CDR3 DNA reads as TGTGCCAGCTCACCGGGGACGGATCGAAACACCATATATTTT. Translation: CASSPGTDRNTIYF.